The 9 T cell receptor beta chains presented below share a single source sample, sequenced in a study of T-cell memory formation after mild COVID-19. In TCRdb, the 5' RACE reads were re-called with MiXCR into one record per CDR3 protein. In the table there are 150,000 to 200,000 distinct CDR3 sequences, around a tenth of which are singletons. Material for sequencing was PBMCs or a T cell subset sorted from them (not recorded which). The source is a young man who had mild COVID-19 (a few samples of this study predate the infection). Cell type and time point are not known.

This clonotype was picked up many times. This chain links TRBV20-1 with TRBJ2-3, with TRBD2 matching over 9 bases. The CDR3 covers 15 residues. The V segment lost 5 bases and the J segment 5 bases; nucleotides outside the gene matches: 11. CDR1 is DFQATT and CDR2 is SNEGSKA in the germline V gene (reference sequence). Written as DNA, the CDR3 is TGCAGTGCTCCCCCTGTAGCGGGGGTCGGAGATACGCAGTATTTT. Its protein is CSAPPVAGVGDTQYF.

This chain joins TRBV20-1 and TRBJ2-7, with TRBD2 matching over 10 bases. Germline V gene lookup returns CDR1 DFQATT and CDR2 SNEGSKA (reference sequence). V lost 5 bases to trimming and J lost 3 bases; unmatched junction nucleotides: 4. CDR3 size: 13 residues. This chain's CDR3 is CSAPGTSDYEQYF. The CDR3 DNA reads TGCAGTGCTCCCGGGACTAGCGACTACGAGCAGTACTTC.

The sample holds a few counts of this clonotype. The chain carries TRBV20-1 and TRBJ2-5; no definite D call. This CDR3 contains 11 residues. V was clipped by 6 bases and J by 4 bases, with 9 bases between them. Germline CDR1 reads DFQATT; CDR2 reads SNEGSKA (reference sequence). The CDR3 loop is CSAHLRETQYF. The CDR3 DNA reads TGCAGTGCGCACCTCAGAGAGACCCAGTACTTC.

The chain carries TRBV19 and TRBJ2-5; D gene ambiguous. The CDR3 loop spans 13 amino acids. CDR1 and CDR2 (germline): LNHDA, SQIVND (reference sequence). Trimming removed 3 bases from V and 2 bases from J, with 7 bases in between. The CDR3 spells CASSIGRQETQYF. The DNA for the CDR3 is TGTGCCAGTAGTATTGGCAGGCAAGAGACCCAGTACTTC. The full variable domain, with the rest looked up from reference TRBV19 and TRBJ2-5, is DGGITQSPKYLFRKEGQNVTLSCEQNLNHDAMYWYRQDPGQGLRLIYYSQIVNDFQKGDIAEGYSVSREKKESFPLTVTSAQKNPTAFYLCASSIGRQETQYFGPGTRLLVL.

V and J are TRBV5-5 and TRBJ2-7, with D possibly being TRBD2 (5 bases). Per the germline V gene, CDR1 is SGHKS and CDR2 is YYEKEE (reference sequence). V lost 4 bases and J lost 0, with 11 bases in between. This CDR3 spans 14 amino acids. CDR3 bases: TGTGCCAGCAGCGTCATGGGGAGCTCCTACGAGCAGTACTTC. Its translation is CASSVMGSSYEQYF. The full variable domain, with the rest looked up from reference TRBV5-5 and TRBJ2-7, is DAGVTQSPTHLIKTRGQQVTLRCSPISGHKSVSWYQQVLGQGPQFIFQYYEKEERGRGNFPDRFSARQFPNYSSELNVNALLLGDSALYLCASSVMGSSYEQYFGPGTRLTVT.

The chain carries TRBV4-1 and TRBJ2-5, with no clear D. V dropped 0 bases and J dropped 7 bases, with 9 bases sitting between them. From germline, CDR1 is MGHRA and CDR2 YSYEKL. CDR3 length equals 13 residues. CDR3 DNA: TGCGCCAGCAGCCAAGATCTTGAAGGGACCCAGTACTTC. This translates into CASSQDLEGTQYF.

V gene TRBV5-1 combines with J gene TRBJ1-2, with 7 bases matching TRBD1. The V and J ends lost 1 base and 4 bases, in that order; junction bases with no gene match: 4. The V gene's germline CDR1 is SGHRS and CDR2 YFSETQ. There are 14 residues in the CDR3. CDR3 in amino acids: CASSLQTGSYGYTF. The CDR3 region has the DNA TGCGCCAGCAGCTTGCAGACAGGGAGCTATGGCTACACCTTC. The full variable domain, rest sourced from reference TRBV5-1 and TRBJ1-2, is KAGVTQTPRYLIKTRGQQVTLSCSPISGHRSVSWYQQTPGQGLQFLFEYFSETQRNKGNFPGRFSGRQFSNSRSEMNVSTLELGDSALYLCASSLQTGSYGYTFGSGTRLTVV.

This clonotype was observed a handful of times. J is TRBJ2-5 and V is TRBV12-3 or TRBV12-4, with D possibly being TRBD2 (5 bases). The V gene lost 7 bases and the J gene lost 4 bases, with 13 bases spanning the gap. CDR3 size: 13 residues. CDR3 sequence: CASNSLAGETQYF. The CDR3 DNA follows: TGTGCCAGCAACTCGCTAGCAGGAGAGACCCAGTACTTC.

There are a few counts of this clonotype. The CDR3 DNA is TGTGCCATCAGTCCTCGGACAGGGGGCGGTGAGCAGTTCTTC. Protein sequence: CAISPRTGGGEQFF. The chain uses TRBV10-3 and TRBJ2-1; 11 bases are a match to TRBD1. The CDR3 sequence is 14 residues long. The V gene's germline CDR1 is ENHRY and CDR2 SYGVKD. The V and J ends lost 5 bases and 9 bases, in that order; junction bases with no gene match: 6.